This is a list of T cell receptor beta chains from one sample in a study of blood T cell repertoires in COVID-19. TCRdb's copy holds only in-frame clones and misses some; the assay was immunoSEQ multiplex PCR. There are 50,000 to 60,000 clones in the sample; almost 90% occur only once, and 8.5% lies in the top ten. Specimen: peripheral blood. All receptors derive from a man between 60 and 70 years old with active COVID-19. CDR3s include the opening cysteine and the closing phenylalanine or tryptophan. The D gene is left open where the match is weak. Part of the rows lack a size; the others show once, few, many or a class for expanded clones.

abundance: NA
v_gene: TRBV19
d_gene: NA
j_gene: TRBJ2-7
CDR3aa: CASSSRHSYEQYF
CDR3nt: TGTGCCAGTAGTTCCCGACATAGCTACGAGCAGTACTTC

abundance: NA
v_gene: TRBV25-1
d_gene: NA
j_gene: TRBJ1-5
CDR3aa: CASGPTGFPQPQHF
CDR3nt: TGTGCCAGCGGCCCGACAGGCTTCCCTCAGCCCCAGCATTTT

abundance: NA
v_gene: TRBV6-5
d_gene: NA
j_gene: TRBJ1-1
CDR3aa: CASSYRGNTEAFF
CDR3nt: TGTGCCAGCAGTTACCGGGGGAACACTGAAGCTTTCTTT

abundance: once
v_gene: TRBV3-1/TRBV3-2
d_gene: NA
j_gene: TRBJ2-3
CDR3aa: CASSLGTSSTDTQYF
CDR3nt: TGTGCCAGCAGCCTGGGGACATCGAGCACAGATACGCAGTATTTT

abundance: NA
v_gene: TRBV9
d_gene: TRBD1
j_gene: TRBJ2-5
CDR3aa: CASSREGQSQETQYF
CDR3nt: TGTGCCAGCAGCAGAGAGGGACAGAGCCAAGAGACCCAGTACTTC

abundance: NA
v_gene: TRBV15
d_gene: NA
j_gene: TRBJ1-6
CDR3aa: CATSRDRINRRANSPLHF
CDR3nt: TGTGCCACCAGCAGAGATCGAATCAACAGGAGGGCAAATTCACCCCTCCACTTT

abundance: NA
v_gene: TRBV9
d_gene: NA
j_gene: TRBJ1-1
CDR3aa: CASSVPEGEAFF
CDR3nt: TGTGCCAGCAGCGTACCGGAGGGTGAAGCTTTCTTT

abundance: NA
v_gene: TRBV27
d_gene: TRBD2
j_gene: TRBJ2-3
CDR3aa: CASSSAGVSGNTQYF
CDR3nt: TGTGCCAGCAGTTCGGCGGGAGTGAGCGGCAATACGCAGTATTTT

abundance: once
v_gene: TRBV4-1
d_gene: NA
j_gene: TRBJ2-1
CDR3aa: CASSRTGLSYNEQFF
CDR3nt: TGCGCCAGCAGCCGGACGGGACTCTCCTACAATGAGCAGTTCTTC

abundance: NA
v_gene: TRBV9
d_gene: NA
j_gene: TRBJ1-1
CDR3aa: CASSPTDGSEAFF
CDR3nt: TGTGCCAGCAGCCCGACGGACGGGAGTGAAGCTTTCTTT

abundance: once
v_gene: TRBV2
d_gene: TRBD1
j_gene: TRBJ2-3
CDR3aa: CASSDRGRSTDTQYF
CDR3nt: TGTGCCAGCAGTGACAGGGGGAGAAGCACAGATACGCAGTATTTT

abundance: NA
v_gene: TRBV29-1
d_gene: NA
j_gene: TRBJ1-1
CDR3aa: CSVQTGRGTEAFF
CDR3nt: TGCAGCGTCCAAACAGGGAGGGGAACTGAAGCTTTCTTT

abundance: NA
v_gene: TRBV19
d_gene: TRBD1
j_gene: TRBJ1-3
CDR3aa: CASSWTGLGNTIYF
CDR3nt: TGTGCCAGTAGTTGGACAGGGCTTGGAAACACCATATATTTT

abundance: once
v_gene: TRBV5-4
d_gene: NA
j_gene: TRBJ1-4
CDR3aa: CASSPGQTFNEKLFF
CDR3nt: TGTGCCAGCAGCCCCGGACAGACCTTCAATGAAAAACTGTTTTTT

abundance: NA
v_gene: TRBV19
d_gene: NA
j_gene: TRBJ2-7
CDR3aa: CASSMSATSYYEQYF
CDR3nt: TGTGCCAGTAGTATGAGCGCTACTAGTTACTACGAGCAGTACTTC

abundance: few
v_gene: TRBV11-2
d_gene: NA
j_gene: TRBJ1-2
CDR3aa: CASSLDRVGGYTF
CDR3nt: TGTGCCAGCAGCTTAGATCGGGTCGGGGGCTACACCTTC

abundance: NA
v_gene: TRBV5-1
d_gene: NA
j_gene: TRBJ1-3
CDR3aa: CASSFNPRISGNTIYF
CDR3nt: TGCGCCAGCAGCTTCAATCCGCGGATCTCTGGAAACACCATATATTTT

abundance: NA
v_gene: TRBV10-1
d_gene: TRBD2
j_gene: TRBJ2-5
CDR3aa: CASLAGQETQYF
CDR3nt: TGCGCCAGCCTAGCGGGTCAAGAGACCCAGTACTTC

abundance: NA
v_gene: TRBV19
d_gene: TRBD2
j_gene: TRBJ2-1
CDR3aa: CASRSGEGQNEQFF
CDR3nt: TGTGCCAGTAGATCGGGGGAGGGCCAAAATGAGCAGTTCTTC

abundance: NA
v_gene: TRBV2
d_gene: TRBD2
j_gene: TRBJ2-3
CDR3aa: CASSGPGGRGDTQYF
CDR3nt: TGTGCCAGCAGCGGACCGGGAGGGCGTGGAGATACGCAGTATTTT

abundance: NA
v_gene: TRBV3-1/TRBV3-2
d_gene: TRBD2
j_gene: TRBJ2-5
CDR3aa: CASSQGGGQETQYF
CDR3nt: TGTGCCAGCAGCCAAGGCGGGGGACAAGAGACCCAGTACTTC

abundance: NA
v_gene: TRBV5-1
d_gene: TRBD2
j_gene: TRBJ2-5
CDR3aa: CASSLTGGLAETQYF
CDR3nt: TGCGCCAGCAGCTTAACGGGAGGATTAGCGGAGACCCAGTACTTC

abundance: NA
v_gene: TRBV3-1/TRBV3-2
d_gene: NA
j_gene: TRBJ2-1
CDR3aa: CASSQDGIRYNEQFF
CDR3nt: TGTGCCAGCAGCCAAGACGGGATTAGGTACAATGAGCAGTTCTTC

abundance: NA
v_gene: TRBV11-2
d_gene: NA
j_gene: TRBJ2-1
CDR3aa: CASSLVAGSPGNEQFF
CDR3nt: TGTGCCAGCAGCTTAGTAGCCGGGAGTCCTGGAAATGAGCAGTTCTTC

abundance: NA
v_gene: TRBV5-6
d_gene: NA
j_gene: TRBJ1-5
CDR3aa: CASSLYNQPQHF
CDR3nt: TGTGCCAGCAGCTTGTATAATCAGCCCCAGCATTTT

abundance: NA
v_gene: TRBV7-3
d_gene: TRBD2
j_gene: TRBJ2-1
CDR3aa: CASRTGLADEQFF
CDR3nt: TGTGCCAGCAGAACGGGACTAGCGGATGAGCAGTTCTTC

abundance: NA
v_gene: TRBV9
d_gene: NA
j_gene: TRBJ2-7
CDR3aa: CASSVGSGIIYEQYF
CDR3nt: TGTGCCAGCAGCGTAGGTAGCGGAATCATCTACGAGCAGTACTTC

abundance: NA
v_gene: TRBV6-6
d_gene: NA
j_gene: TRBJ1-5
CDR3aa: CASSYYDSRNQPQHF
CDR3nt: TGTGCCAGCAGTTACTACGACAGTCGCAATCAGCCCCAGCATTTT

abundance: NA
v_gene: TRBV7-3
d_gene: NA
j_gene: TRBJ2-1
CDR3aa: CASSPHRDPDLYNEQFF
CDR3nt: TGTGCCAGCAGCCCCCACAGGGATCCTGATCTCTACAATGAGCAGTTCTTC

abundance: NA
v_gene: TRBV7-2
d_gene: TRBD1
j_gene: TRBJ1-6
CDR3aa: CASSPDRVNSPLHF
CDR3nt: TGTGCCAGCAGCCCCGACAGGGTCAATTCACCCCTCCACTTT

abundance: few
v_gene: TRBV12-3/TRBV12-4
d_gene: NA
j_gene: TRBJ2-1
CDR3aa: CASSSLTSNEQFF
CDR3nt: TGTGCCAGCAGTTCGCTGACTTCCAATGAGCAGTTCTTC

abundance: NA
v_gene: TRBV18
d_gene: NA
j_gene: TRBJ2-3
CDR3aa: CASSPLGVSTDTQYF
CDR3nt: TGTGCCAGCTCACCCTTGGGAGTGAGCACAGATACGCAGTATTTT

abundance: NA
v_gene: TRBV27
d_gene: TRBD1
j_gene: TRBJ1-3
CDR3aa: CASSRDRASGNTIYF
CDR3nt: TGTGCCAGCAGTAGAGACAGGGCCTCTGGAAACACCATATATTTT

abundance: NA
v_gene: TRBV27
d_gene: TRBD2
j_gene: TRBJ2-7
CDR3aa: CASSLSGTSGVFSYEQYF
CDR3nt: TGTGCCAGCAGTTTATCGGGGACTAGCGGGGTATTCTCCTACGAGCAGTACTTC

abundance: once
v_gene: TRBV6-5
d_gene: TRBD1
j_gene: TRBJ1-4
CDR3aa: CASSYSTGVDEKLFF
CDR3nt: TGTGCCAGCAGTTACTCGACAGGGGTAGATGAAAAACTGTTTTTT